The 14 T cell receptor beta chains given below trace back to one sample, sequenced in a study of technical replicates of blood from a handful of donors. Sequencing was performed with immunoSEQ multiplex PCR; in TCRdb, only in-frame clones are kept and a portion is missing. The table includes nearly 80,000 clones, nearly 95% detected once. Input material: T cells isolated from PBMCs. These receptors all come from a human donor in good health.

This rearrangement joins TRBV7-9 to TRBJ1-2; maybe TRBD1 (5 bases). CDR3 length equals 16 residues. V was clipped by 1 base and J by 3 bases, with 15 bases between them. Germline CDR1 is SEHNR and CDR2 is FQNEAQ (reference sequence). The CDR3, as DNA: TGTGCCAGCAGCTTAGGTACCAGGGTTTTTGACTATGGCTACACCTTC. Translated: CASSLGTRVFDYGYTF.

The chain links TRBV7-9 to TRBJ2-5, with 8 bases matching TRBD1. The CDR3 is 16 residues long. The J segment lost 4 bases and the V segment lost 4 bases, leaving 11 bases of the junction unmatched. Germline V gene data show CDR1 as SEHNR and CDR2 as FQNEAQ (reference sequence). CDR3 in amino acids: CASSYLGQEEGETQYF. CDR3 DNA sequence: TGTGCCAGCAGCTACTTGGGACAGGAGGAGGGAGAGACCCAGTACTTC.

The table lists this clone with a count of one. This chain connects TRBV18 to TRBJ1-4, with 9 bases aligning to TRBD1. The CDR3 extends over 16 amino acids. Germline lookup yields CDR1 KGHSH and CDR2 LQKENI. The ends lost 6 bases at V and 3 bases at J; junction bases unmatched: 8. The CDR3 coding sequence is TGTGCCAGCTCGTCCGGGACAGGGATAGCTAATGAAAAACTGTTTTTT. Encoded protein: CASSSGTGIANEKLFF.

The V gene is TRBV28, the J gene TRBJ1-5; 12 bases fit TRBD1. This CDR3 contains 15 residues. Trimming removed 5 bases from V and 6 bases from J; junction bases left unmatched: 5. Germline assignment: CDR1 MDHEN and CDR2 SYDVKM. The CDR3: CASSPGQGARQPQHF. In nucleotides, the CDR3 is TGTGCCAGCAGTCCGGGACAGGGGGCTCGTCAGCCCCAGCATTTT.

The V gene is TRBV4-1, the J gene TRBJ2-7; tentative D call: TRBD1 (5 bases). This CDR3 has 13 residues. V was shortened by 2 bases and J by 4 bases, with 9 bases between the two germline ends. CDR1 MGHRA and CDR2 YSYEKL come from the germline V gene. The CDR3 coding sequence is TGCGCCAGCAGCCAAAACAGGTTTTACGAGCAGTACTTC. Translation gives CASSQNRFYEQYF.

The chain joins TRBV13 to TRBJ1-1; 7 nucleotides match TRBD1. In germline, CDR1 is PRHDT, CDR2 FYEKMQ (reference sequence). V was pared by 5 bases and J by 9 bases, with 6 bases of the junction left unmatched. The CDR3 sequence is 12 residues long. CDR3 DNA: TGTGCCAGCAGCCAAGGGGGCCCTAAAGCTTTCTTT. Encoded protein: CASSQGGPKAFF.

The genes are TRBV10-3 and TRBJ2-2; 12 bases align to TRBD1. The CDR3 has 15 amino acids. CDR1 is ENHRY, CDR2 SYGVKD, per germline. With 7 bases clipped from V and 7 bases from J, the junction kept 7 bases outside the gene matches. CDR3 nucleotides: TGTGCCATCACCGGGGACAGGGGGCTTAGCGGGGAGCTGTTTTTT. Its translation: CAITGDRGLSGELFF.

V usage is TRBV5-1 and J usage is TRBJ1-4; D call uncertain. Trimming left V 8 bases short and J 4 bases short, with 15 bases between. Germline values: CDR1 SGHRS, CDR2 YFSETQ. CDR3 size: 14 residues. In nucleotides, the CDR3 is TGCGCCAGTAAAACTCCCGGCGGTAATGAAAAACTGTTTTTT. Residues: CASKTPGGNEKLFF.

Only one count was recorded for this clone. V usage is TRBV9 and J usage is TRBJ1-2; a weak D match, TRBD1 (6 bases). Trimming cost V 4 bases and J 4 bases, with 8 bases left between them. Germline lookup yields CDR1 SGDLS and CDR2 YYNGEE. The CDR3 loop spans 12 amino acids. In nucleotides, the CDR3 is TGTGCCAGCAGCACGGACAGCTATGGCTACACCTTC. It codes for CASSTDSYGYTF.

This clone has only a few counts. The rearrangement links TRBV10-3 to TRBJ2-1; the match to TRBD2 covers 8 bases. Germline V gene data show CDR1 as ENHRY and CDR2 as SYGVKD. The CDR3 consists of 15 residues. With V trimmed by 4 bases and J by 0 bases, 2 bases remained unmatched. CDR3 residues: CAISGGTSSYNEQFF. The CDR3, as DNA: TGTGCCATCAGTGGGGGGACTAGCTCCTACAATGAGCAGTTCTTC.

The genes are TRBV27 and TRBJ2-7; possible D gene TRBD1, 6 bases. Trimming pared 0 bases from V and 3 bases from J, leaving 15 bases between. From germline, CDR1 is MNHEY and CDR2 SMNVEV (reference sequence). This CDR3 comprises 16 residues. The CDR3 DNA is TGTGCCAGCAGTTTATCTTTATCGGGCAGGGGCTACGAGCAGTACTTC. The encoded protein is CASSLSLSGRGYEQYF.

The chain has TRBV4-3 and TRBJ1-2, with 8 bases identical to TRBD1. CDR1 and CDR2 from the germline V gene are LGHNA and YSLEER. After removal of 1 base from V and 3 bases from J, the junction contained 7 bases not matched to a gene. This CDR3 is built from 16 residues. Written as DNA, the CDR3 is TGCGCCAGCAGCCAAGTCCTCAACAGGGGGGACTATGGCTACACCTTC. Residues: CASSQVLNRGDYGYTF.

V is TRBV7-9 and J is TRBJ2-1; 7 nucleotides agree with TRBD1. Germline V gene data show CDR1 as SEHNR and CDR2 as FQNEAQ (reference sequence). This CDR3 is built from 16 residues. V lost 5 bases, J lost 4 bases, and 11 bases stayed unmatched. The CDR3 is CASSPQTGVGYNEQFF. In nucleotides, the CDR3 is TGTGCCAGCAGCCCTCAAACAGGGGTGGGATACAATGAGCAGTTCTTC.

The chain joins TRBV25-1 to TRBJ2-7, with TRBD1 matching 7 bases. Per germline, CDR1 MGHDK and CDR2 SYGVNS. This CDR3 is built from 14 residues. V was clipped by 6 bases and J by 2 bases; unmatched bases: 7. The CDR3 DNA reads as TGTGCCAGCAGGACACGGGACAGCCCCTACGAGCAGTACTTC. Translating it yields CASRTRDSPYEQYF.